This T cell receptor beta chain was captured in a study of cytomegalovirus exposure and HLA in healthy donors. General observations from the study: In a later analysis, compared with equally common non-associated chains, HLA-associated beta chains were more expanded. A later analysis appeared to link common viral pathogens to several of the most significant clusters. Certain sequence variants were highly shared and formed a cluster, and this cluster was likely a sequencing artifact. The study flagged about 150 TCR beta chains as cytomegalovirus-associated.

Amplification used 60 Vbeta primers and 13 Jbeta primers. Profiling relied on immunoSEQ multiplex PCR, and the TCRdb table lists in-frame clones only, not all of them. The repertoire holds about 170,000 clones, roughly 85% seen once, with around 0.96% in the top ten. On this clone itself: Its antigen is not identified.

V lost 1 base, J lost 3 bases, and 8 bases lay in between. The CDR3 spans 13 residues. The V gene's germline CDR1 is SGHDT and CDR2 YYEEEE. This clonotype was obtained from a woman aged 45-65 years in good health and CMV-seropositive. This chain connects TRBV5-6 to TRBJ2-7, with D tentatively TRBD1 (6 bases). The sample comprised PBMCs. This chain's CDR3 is CASSLTGHYEQYF. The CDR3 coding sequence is TGTGCCAGCAGCTTGACAGGGCACTACGAGCAGTACTTC. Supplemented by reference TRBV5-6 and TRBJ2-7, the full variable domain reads DAGVTQSPTHLIKTRGQQVTLRCSPKSGHDTVSWYQQALGQGPQFIFQYYEEEERQRGNFPDRFSGHQFPNYSSELNVNALLLGDSALYLCASSLTGHYEQYFGPGTRLTVT.